Listed below are T cell receptor beta chains from one sample, sequenced in a study of blood T cell repertoires in COVID-19. Measured with immunoSEQ multiplex PCR; TCRdb has only the in-frame clones, and not every one. The table has roughly 49,000 clones, 90% seen once. The source material was peripheral blood. The receptors originated from a woman older than 75 with acute or convalescent COVID-19. CDR3s include the opening cysteine and the closing phenylalanine or tryptophan. Each record gives: D gene, J gene, clone size, V gene, CDR3 DNA, CDR3 protein. D genes are given only for firm matches. Not every row has a clone size; where given, it reads once, few, many or a size class.

TRBD1	TRBJ1-2	NA	TRBV4-2	TGTGCCAGCAGCCAAGGGACAGGGAATAACTATGGCTACACCTTC	CASSQGTGNNYGYTF
TRBD1	TRBJ1-2	NA	TRBV12-3/TRBV12-4	TGTGCCAGCTCACAGGGGCGGTATGGCTACACCTTC	CASSQGRYGYTF
NA	TRBJ2-1	NA	TRBV2	TGTGCCAGCAGTGATGCGGCTAGCTTCGATGAGCAGTTCTTC	CASSDAASFDEQFF
NA	TRBJ2-2	few	TRBV7-6	TGTGCCAGCAGCTTAGTGGCACAGGGCACCGGGGAGCTGTTTTTT	CASSLVAQGTGELFF
TRBD1	TRBJ1-6	NA	TRBV27	TGTGCCAGCAGTTTATTCGGGACAGGGGGAAGCTCCTATAATTCACCCCTCCACTTT	CASSLFGTGGSSYNSPLHF
TRBD1	TRBJ2-2	NA	TRBV19	TGTGCCAGTAGGGGGACAGAGAACACCGGGGAGCTGTTTTTT	CASRGTENTGELFF
TRBD1	TRBJ1-5	once	TRBV19	TGTGCCAGTACCCCTAACTTAGGGGACAGTGTTCTCCATCAGCCCCAGCATTTT	CASTPNLGDSVLHQPQHF
TRBD2	TRBJ2-1	NA	TRBV30	TGTGCCTGGAGTGTGGGACTAGCGGGGCTCAATGAGCAGTTCTTC	CAWSVGLAGLNEQFF
TRBD1	TRBJ1-4	NA	TRBV5-1	TGCGCCAGCAGCTTCTCGACAGGGGCAGGAGAAAAACTGTTTTTT	CASSFSTGAGEKLFF
NA	TRBJ2-3	NA	TRBV7-3	TGTGCCAGCAGCGCAAATGGGGCGGGGGATACGCAGTATTTT	CASSANGAGDTQYF
TRBD2	TRBJ2-7	NA	TRBV5-1	TGCGCCAGCAGCCTCGGGACTAGCGGAACCTACGAGCAGTACTTC	CASSLGTSGTYEQYF
NA	TRBJ2-1	NA	TRBV4-1	TGCGCCAGCAGCCAAGAGGGGGGGGGCCGGTCTGAGCAGTTCTTC	CASSQEGGGRSEQFF
TRBD1	TRBJ1-1	NA	TRBV29-1	TGCAGCGTTAACAGGGGGCCCACTGAAGCTTTCTTT	CSVNRGPTEAFF
TRBD1	TRBJ2-2	NA	TRBV5-1	TGCGCCAGCAGACCACACCTTGGACAGGCACCATCCGGGGAGCTGTTTTTT	CASRPHLGQAPSGELFF
NA	TRBJ2-5	once	TRBV28	TGTGCCAGCAGTTCAGGCCAAGAGACCCAGTACTTC	CASSSGQETQYF
NA	TRBJ1-2	NA	TRBV7-6	TGTGCCAGCAGCTTAGAACCAGGGGAGTCCTATGGCTACACCTTC	CASSLEPGESYGYTF
TRBD1	TRBJ1-1	NA	TRBV11-2	TGTGCCAGCAGCCTTGGGACAGGGGGCTTTTATACTGAAGCTTTCTTT	CASSLGTGGFYTEAFF
TRBD1	TRBJ1-5	NA	TRBV3-1/TRBV3-2	TGTGCCAGCAGCCAAACGGGACAGGCAAGGAGCAATCAGCCCCAGCATTTT	CASSQTGQARSNQPQHF
NA	TRBJ2-5	NA	TRBV11-3	TGTGCCAGCAGCTTAGCTGGGCGGGTGGAGACCCAGTACTTC	CASSLAGRVETQYF
NA	TRBJ2-5	once	TRBV6-5	TGTGCCAGCAGTAATCGACAGAAAGAGACCCAGTACTTC	CASSNRQKETQYF
NA	TRBJ2-2	NA	TRBV11-2	TGTGCCAGCAGCTCCCAGGGATTAGGCACCGGGGAGCTGTTTTTT	CASSSQGLGTGELFF
NA	TRBJ2-1	NA	TRBV18	TGTGCCAGCTCGTCACAGGGCGGGAATGAGCAGTTCTTC	CASSSQGGNEQFF
TRBD2	TRBJ2-1	NA	TRBV6-2/TRBV6-3	TGTGCCAGCAGTTCGGGACTAGCGGGGAATTACAATGAGCAGTTCTTC	CASSSGLAGNYNEQFF
TRBD1	TRBJ2-5	NA	TRBV2	TGTGCCAGCAGTGGACTACAGGGGTACCAAGAGACCCAGTACTTC	CASSGLQGYQETQYF
NA	TRBJ1-2	few	TRBV4-2	TGTGCCAGCAGCCAAGTAACCGGTCAGGACTATGGCTACACCTTC	CASSQVTGQDYGYTF
TRBD1	TRBJ1-1	NA	TRBV10-3	TGTGCCATCAGACGACAGGGCGCAACTGAAGCTTTCTTT	CAIRRQGATEAFF
TRBD2	TRBJ2-1	NA	TRBV13	TGTGCCAGCAGCTTAGGAGCGGGAGTTCATGAGCAGTTCTTC	CASSLGAGVHEQFF
NA	TRBJ1-2	NA	TRBV5-8	TGTGCCAGCAGCTTGGGGAGGCAGACAAACTATGGCTACACCTTC	CASSLGRQTNYGYTF
TRBD1	TRBJ2-5	NA	TRBV7-3	TGTGCCAGCAGCTGGGTAGGGGGCCCTTTACGGCCAGAGACCCAGTACTTC	CASSWVGGPLRPETQYF
NA	TRBJ1-2	NA	TRBV6-5	TGTGCCAGCAGTACAACAACTACGCTGGGCTATGGCTACACCTTC	CASSTTTTLGYGYTF
TRBD1	TRBJ1-4	NA	TRBV5-1	TGCGCCAGCAGTGACAGGGCCTCGAATGAAAAACTGTTTTTT	CASSDRASNEKLFF
NA	TRBJ2-1	NA	TRBV30	TGTGCCTGGAGTGTACTCCATGAGCAGTTCTTC	CAWSVLHEQFF
NA	TRBJ1-2	NA	TRBV6-5	TGTGCCAGCAGTTACTCCGTGGAGGGCTATGGCTACACCTTC	CASSYSVEGYGYTF
TRBD1	TRBJ1-2	NA	TRBV27	TGTGCCAGCAGACTTGCCCCCGGGACAGCCTATGGCTACACCTTC	CASRLAPGTAYGYTF
TRBD2	TRBJ2-7	NA	TRBV11-3	TGTGCCAGCAGCCCTCGGACTAGCGGCCCTAGCGGCGAGCAGTACTTC	CASSPRTSGPSGEQYF
TRBD1	TRBJ1-2	NA	TRBV23-1	TGCGCCAGCAGTCGGGGACAGGGGGCAGATGGCTACACCTTC	CASSRGQGADGYTF
NA	TRBJ1-2	NA	TRBV29-1	TGCAGCGTTGAAGAAGCAGCGACCTATGGCTACACCTTC	CSVEEAATYGYTF
TRBD2	TRBJ2-2	NA	TRBV7-6	TGTGCCAGCAGCTCCCTCGGGACTAGCGGGAGGAACACCGGGGAGCTGTTTTTT	CASSSLGTSGRNTGELFF
TRBD2	TRBJ2-1	medium-sized	TRBV19	TGTGCCAGTCGGGGGGGGGCCCCGATGGATGAGCAGTTCTTC	CASRGGAPMDEQFF
NA	TRBJ2-1	NA	TRBV5-5	TGTGCCAGCAGCTTGGATAGCGCACGACCTGGTGAGCAGTTCTTC	CASSLDSARPGEQFF
NA	TRBJ2-1	NA	TRBV11-3	TGTGCCAGCAGCTTAGACGGGAGTAACAATGAGCAGTTCTTC	CASSLDGSNNEQFF
NA	TRBJ1-1	NA	TRBV27	TGTGCCAGCAGTTCCCCCGACAGTGAAGCTTTCTTT	CASSSPDSEAFF
TRBD2	TRBJ2-1	NA	TRBV2	TGTGCCAGCAGTGAAAGGACTAGCGGGAGGGGGTCCTACAATGAGCAGTTCTTC	CASSERTSGRGSYNEQFF
TRBD1	TRBJ1-6	NA	TRBV4-1	TGCGCCAGCAGCCAAACTAGACCCGGGACAGGGCTTAATTCACCCCTCCACTTT	CASSQTRPGTGLNSPLHF
NA	TRBJ1-5	NA	TRBV6-5	TGTGCCAGCAGTTACGGGGATCAGGGGCCCCAGCATTTT	CASSYGDQGPQHF
TRBD1	TRBJ1-3	once	TRBV5-4	TGTGCCAGCAGCTACGACAGGGTGCCAAACACCATATATTTT	CASSYDRVPNTIYF
NA	TRBJ1-5	NA	TRBV7-9	TGTGCCAGCAGCTGGGGAGAGGCCGGCCCCCAGCATTTT	CASSWGEAGPQHF
NA	TRBJ2-7	NA	TRBV5-1	TGCGCCAGCAGCTTGGGTTCCAGGGTGAACGAGCAGTACTTC	CASSLGSRVNEQYF
NA	TRBJ1-2	NA	TRBV7-8	TGTGCCAGCAGCTTAGGCCTTGGTGGGGGCGGATATGGCTACACCTTC	CASSLGLGGGGYGYTF
NA	TRBJ2-7	NA	TRBV29-1	TGCAGCGGCAAGGGGGTCTTGAACGAGCAGTACTTC	CSGKGVLNEQYF
NA	TRBJ2-6	NA	TRBV7-8	TGTGCCAGCAGCTTAGGCGGTTCTGGGGCCAACGTCCTGACTTTC	CASSLGGSGANVLTF
TRBD2	TRBJ2-1	NA	TRBV3-1/TRBV3-2	TGTGCCAGCAGCCAGGGACTAGCGGGAGGTACTGAGCAGTTCTTC	CASSQGLAGGTEQFF
TRBD2	TRBJ2-7	NA	TRBV13	TGTGCCAGCAGCCCACTAATACCGGGACTAGTAGCCCACTACGAGCAGTACTTC	CASSPLIPGLVAHYEQYF
NA	TRBJ2-7	NA	TRBV4-1	TGCGCCAGCAGCCCCACGGCGGGGAGGCAGTACGAGCAGTACTTC	CASSPTAGRQYEQYF
NA	TRBJ1-2	NA	TRBV11-2	TGTGCCAGCAGCTTTTCAGGGGCAGGGGATGGCTACACCTTC	CASSFSGAGDGYTF